Below, 15 T cell receptor beta chains from the same sample are listed, as sequenced in a study of T cell responses to AZD1222 COVID-19 vaccine. Here immunoSEQ multiplex PCR was the method, and the copy in TCRdb shows in-frame clones only, minus some. The data contain 130,000 or so clones, 94% of them singletons. This material consisted of peripheral blood, taken on day 0 of AZD1222 vaccination. The receptors were gathered from an adult in good health.

This rearrangement joins TRBV15 to TRBJ2-1, with 9 bases matching TRBD2. Trimming took 4 bases from V and 3 from J; bases not matched to a gene: 7. CDR1 is LNHNV and CDR2 is YYDKDF in the germline V gene (reference sequence). The CDR3 loop spans 16 amino acids. Here the CDR3 reads CATSNLRTSDYNEQFF. CDR3 coding DNA: TGTGCCACCAGCAACCTCAGGACTAGCGACTACAATGAGCAGTTCTTC.

This clone occurred once. The chain recombines TRBV6-1 with TRBJ1-2, with 7 bases aligning to TRBD1. The CDR3 covers 15 residues. Germline CDR1 is MNHNS and CDR2 is SASEGT. Trimming removed 2 bases from V and 2 bases from J; junction bases left unmatched: 5. The CDR3 coding sequence is TGTGCCAGCAGTGAATGGGGACAGCCGAACTATGGCTACACCTTC. As protein: CASSEWGQPNYGYTF.

The chain combines TRBV10-3 with TRBJ1-2; D is undetermined. Germline V gene sequence: CDR1 ENHRY, CDR2 SYGVKD. Trimming stripped 2 bases from V and 5 bases from J, with 12 bases between. This CDR3 is built from 14 residues. CDR3 residues: CAISETHPPYGYTF. CDR3 in DNA: TGTGCCATCAGTGAGACTCATCCCCCTTATGGCTACACCTTC.

V usage is TRBV5-1 and J usage is TRBJ1-2; D gene unclear. The CDR3 extends over 15 amino acids. CDR1 and CDR2 from the germline V gene are SGHRS and YFSETQ. V dropped 2 bases and J dropped 2 bases, with 13 bases sitting between them. CDR3 loop: CASSLPQTSNYGYTF. The DNA for the CDR3 is TGCGCCAGCAGCTTACCACAAACTTCCAACTATGGCTACACCTTC.

This sequence joins TRBV2 and TRBJ2-7, with D maybe TRBD1 (7 bases). In germline, CDR1 is SNHLY, CDR2 FYNNEI. Trimming took 8 bases from V and 5 from J, leaving 22 bases between them. This CDR3 is built from 15 residues. CDR3: CASEVRRGPFDEQYF. Written as DNA, the CDR3 is TGTGCCAGCGAGGTTAGGAGGGGGCCCTTCGACGAGCAGTACTTC.

The chain joins TRBV11-2 to TRBJ2-5; TRBD2 matches 14 bases. This CDR3 spans 18 amino acids. Looked up from germline, CDR1 is SGHAT and CDR2 is FQNNGV. J was trimmed by 9 bases and V by 4 bases; bases with no gene match: 16. The CDR3 DNA is TGTGCCAGCAGCTCGCGGACTAGCGGGAGGCCTGGTCTATGGGCCCAGTACTTC. Protein sequence: CASSSRTSGRPGLWAQYF.

V usage is TRBV9 and J usage is TRBJ1-6; D not resolved. With 0 bases removed from V and 10 bases from J, the gap between germline ends came to 8 bases. Germline-derived CDR1 and CDR2 are SGDLS and YYNGEE. CDR3 length: 13 residues. CDR3 in amino acids: CASSVVVDSPLHF. As DNA, the CDR3 is TGTGCCAGCAGCGTAGTCGTGGACTCACCCCTCCACTTT.

In this sample, this clone turned up once. The chain uses TRBV27 and TRBJ2-1; D may match TRBD1 or TRBD2 (5 bases each). V was trimmed by 6 bases and J by 9 bases, leaving 24 bases between them. The CDR3 sequence is 16 residues long. CDR1 MNHEY and CDR2 SMNVEV come from the germline V gene (reference sequence). DNA of the CDR3: TGTGCCAGCAGGCCGCCAGTCGGCTGGGCAGGGAGTGAGCAGTTCTTC. As protein: CASRPPVGWAGSEQFF.

CDR3: CASSSEGNSGNTIYF. The CDR3 nucleotides read TGCGCCAGCAGCTCGGAGGGTAACTCTGGAAACACCATATATTTT. The chain recombines TRBV5-1 with TRBJ1-3; D not resolved. Trimming took off 3 bases at V and 0 bases at J, with 10 bases between the two ends. Germline V gene lookup returns CDR1 SGHRS and CDR2 YFSETQ. The CDR3 runs to 15 residues.

The chain joins TRBV5-1 to TRBJ2-7, with TRBD2 identical over 8 bases. Losses at the gene ends were 7 bases for V and 3 bases for J; bases not matched to a gene: 9. The V gene's germline CDR1 is SGHRS and CDR2 YFSETQ. This CDR3 comprises 14 residues. This CDR3 is CASGPGGALYEQYF. The CDR3 bases are TGCGCCAGCGGCCCCGGGGGGGCACTCTACGAGCAGTACTTC. Drawing the rest from reference TRBV5-1 and TRBJ2-7, the complete variable domain is KAGVTQTPRYLIKTRGQQVTLSCSPISGHRSVSWYQQTPGQGLQFLFEYFSETQRNKGNFPGRFSGRQFSNSRSEMNVSTLELGDSALYLCASGPGGALYEQYFGPGTRLTVT.

The CDR3 sequence: CASSELFRGVGTQYF. The CDR3 nucleotides read TGTGCCAGCAGTGAACTATTCAGGGGTGTCGGGACCCAGTACTTC. This chain links TRBV2 with TRBJ2-5; possible D gene TRBD1, 6 bases. The CDR3 sequence is 15 residues long. Trimming took off 2 bases at V and 7 bases at J, with 17 bases between the two ends. The germline gives CDR1 SNHLY, CDR2 FYNNEI. The full variable domain, in which reference TRBV2 and TRBJ2-5 provide the parts outside the CDR3, is EPEVTQTPSHQVTQMGQEVILRCVPISNHLYFYWYRQILGQKVEFLVSFYNNEISEKSEIFDDQFSVERPDGSNFTLKIRSTKLEDSAMYFCASSELFRGVGTQYFGPGTRLLVL.

This clone came up once. The genes are TRBV6-1 and TRBJ1-1, with D possibly being TRBD1 (5 bases). Germline V gene data show CDR1 as MNHNS and CDR2 as SASEGT. This CDR3 is 12 amino acids long. V dropped 8 bases and J dropped 8 bases, with 15 bases sitting between them. The CDR3 spells CASGPGTGEAFF. DNA of the CDR3: TGTGCCAGCGGTCCAGGGACGGGAGAAGCTTTCTTT.

The chain combines TRBV2 with TRBJ1-1; D is uncertain. The CDR3 runs 14 residues. The V and J ends lost 8 bases and 1 base respectively, with 14 bases between them. From germline, CDR1 is SNHLY and CDR2 FYNNEI. The CDR3 nucleotides are TGTGCCAGCGTTTTCGGGGAGGAGAACACTGAAGCTTTCTTT. Its protein product is CASVFGEENTEAFF.

The J gene is TRBJ2-1, the V gene TRBV19; weak D call: TRBD2 (7 bases). This CDR3 is built from 15 residues. Germline CDR1 LNHDA, CDR2 SQIVND (reference sequence). Trimming took off 10 bases at V and 6 bases at J, with 22 bases between the two ends. CDR3 sequence: CATTPRGAGANEQFF. The CDR3 bases are TGTGCCACCACTCCCCGGGGGGCGGGGGCCAATGAGCAGTTCTTC.

The chain carries TRBV18 and TRBJ2-7, with D uncertain. Germline CDR1 reads KGHSH; CDR2 reads LQKENI. V was trimmed by 0 bases and J by 5 bases, leaving 11 bases between them. The CDR3 is made up of 14 amino acids. CDR3: CASSPPVFNHEQYF. CDR3 sequence (DNA): TGTGCCAGCTCACCACCGGTTTTCAACCACGAGCAGTACTTC.